The clone carrying this TCR beta chain has only a few counts. Its antigen is not known. Naive CD8 T cells were sorted as CD8+CD4-CCR7+CD45RA+. The sample belongs to a study of molecular identifiers for immune sequencing clone quantification. Study in general: Four portions were sequenced after RNA from roughly 18,000 or 92,000 naive CD8 cells was split five ways in replicates.

TCRdb called the PCR reads again in MiXCR, with one record for every CDR3 protein. The sample includes under 600,000 distinct CDR3 sequences, roughly 23% seen only once; the top ten take 0.7% to 0.95%. Germline V gene data show CDR1 as GTSNPN and CDR2 as SVGIG (reference sequence). This CDR3 has 14 amino acids. The V gene end was trimmed by 0 bases and the J gene end by 7 bases; junction bases not matched to a gene: 9. Findings and limits, study-wide: In naive cells, clones above 20 RNA copies held under 1% of molecules, whereas in effector cells they held over 99%. With a barcode shared among identical TCR molecules, highly expanded clone sizes could be underestimated.

The rearrangement joins TRBV30 to TRBJ2-7; 7 positions match TRBD2. The sequencing sample was made of naive CD8+ T cells from blood, with Jurkat cell RNA spiked in. The sample's subset: FACS-sorted CD8+CD4-CCR7+CD45RA+ naive T cells. The receptor comes from a human donor in good health. Some libraries in this study had Jurkat cell RNA spiked in. In DNA form, the CDR3 reads TGTGCCTGGAGTGTAGGGATCGTGGGAGGGGAGCAGTACTTC. This encodes CAWSVGIVGGEQYF.